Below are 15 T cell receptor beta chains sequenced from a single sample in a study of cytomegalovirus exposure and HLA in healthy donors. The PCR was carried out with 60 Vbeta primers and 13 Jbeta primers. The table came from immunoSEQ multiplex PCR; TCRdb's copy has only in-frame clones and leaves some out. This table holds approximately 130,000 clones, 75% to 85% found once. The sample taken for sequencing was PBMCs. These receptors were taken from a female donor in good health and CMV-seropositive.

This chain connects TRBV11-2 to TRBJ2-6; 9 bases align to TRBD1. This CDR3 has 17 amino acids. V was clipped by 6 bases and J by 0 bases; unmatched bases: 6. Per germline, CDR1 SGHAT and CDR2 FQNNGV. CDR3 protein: CASSTTGGISGANVLTF. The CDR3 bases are TGTGCCAGCAGTACAACAGGGGGCATCTCTGGGGCCAACGTCCTGACTTTC.

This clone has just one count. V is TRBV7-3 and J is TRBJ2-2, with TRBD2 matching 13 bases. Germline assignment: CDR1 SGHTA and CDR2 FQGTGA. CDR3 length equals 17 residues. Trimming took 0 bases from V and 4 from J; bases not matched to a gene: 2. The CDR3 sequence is CASSLTGLAGRTGELFF. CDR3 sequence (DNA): TGTGCCAGCAGCTTAACGGGACTAGCGGGACGCACCGGGGAGCTGTTTTTT.

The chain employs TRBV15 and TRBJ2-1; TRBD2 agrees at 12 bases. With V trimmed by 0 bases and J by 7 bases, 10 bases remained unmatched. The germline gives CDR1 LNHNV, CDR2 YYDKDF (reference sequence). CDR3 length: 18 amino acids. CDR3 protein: CATSRDLTSGSTGNEQFF. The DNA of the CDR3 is TGTGCCACCAGCAGAGATCTGACTAGCGGGAGTACGGGAAATGAGCAGTTCTTC.

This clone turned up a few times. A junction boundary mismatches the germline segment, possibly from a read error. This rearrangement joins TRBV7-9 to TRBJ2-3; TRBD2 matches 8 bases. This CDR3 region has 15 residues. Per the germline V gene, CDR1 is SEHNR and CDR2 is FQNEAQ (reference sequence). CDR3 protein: CSSSLTGREADTQYF. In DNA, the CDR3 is TGTTCCAGCAGCCTAACAGGGCGGGAGGCAGATACGCAGTATTTT.

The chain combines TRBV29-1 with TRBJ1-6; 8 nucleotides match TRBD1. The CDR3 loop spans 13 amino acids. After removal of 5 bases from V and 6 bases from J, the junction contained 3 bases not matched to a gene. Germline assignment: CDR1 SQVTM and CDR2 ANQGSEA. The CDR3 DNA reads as TGCAGCGTTTCGGACAGGGTTAATTCACCCCTCCACTTT. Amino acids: CSVSDRVNSPLHF.

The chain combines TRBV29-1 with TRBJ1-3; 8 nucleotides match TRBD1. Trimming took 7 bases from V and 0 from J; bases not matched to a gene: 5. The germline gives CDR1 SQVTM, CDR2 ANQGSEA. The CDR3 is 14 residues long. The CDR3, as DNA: TGCAGCGCCGGGGGGACAGGCTCTGGAAACACCATATATTTT. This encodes CSAGGTGSGNTIYF.

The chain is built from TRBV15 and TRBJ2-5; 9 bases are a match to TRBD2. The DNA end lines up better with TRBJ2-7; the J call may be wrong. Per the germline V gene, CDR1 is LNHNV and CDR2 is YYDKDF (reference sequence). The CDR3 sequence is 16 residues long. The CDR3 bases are TGTGCCACCAGCCAGACTAGCGGAGGGGGGTCCTACGAGCAGTACTTC. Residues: CATSQTSGGGSYEQYF.

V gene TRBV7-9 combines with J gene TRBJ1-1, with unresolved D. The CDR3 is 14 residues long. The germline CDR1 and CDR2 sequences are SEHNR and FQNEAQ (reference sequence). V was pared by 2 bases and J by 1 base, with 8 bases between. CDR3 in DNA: TGTGCCAGCAGCTTAATAGGAGGGAACACTGAAGCTTTCTTT. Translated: CASSLIGGNTEAFF.

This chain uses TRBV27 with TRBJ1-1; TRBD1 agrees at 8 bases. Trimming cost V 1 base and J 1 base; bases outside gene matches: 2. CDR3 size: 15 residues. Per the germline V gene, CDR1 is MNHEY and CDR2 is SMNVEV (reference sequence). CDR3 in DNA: TGTGCCAGCAGTTTATGGGGGACAGGGAACACTGAAGCTTTCTTT. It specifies CASSLWGTGNTEAFF.

Here the CDR3 DNA reads TGTGCCAGCAGCTTCCGGACACGGACTAGCGGGAGCACAGATACGCAGTATTTT. Translation: CASSFRTRTSGSTDTQYF. This sequence joins TRBV7-9 and TRBJ2-3; 11 nucleotides match TRBD2. In germline, CDR1 is SEHNR, CDR2 FQNEAQ (reference sequence). The CDR3 length is 18 residues. The V gene end was trimmed by 3 bases and the J gene end by 0 bases; junction bases not matched to a gene: 8.

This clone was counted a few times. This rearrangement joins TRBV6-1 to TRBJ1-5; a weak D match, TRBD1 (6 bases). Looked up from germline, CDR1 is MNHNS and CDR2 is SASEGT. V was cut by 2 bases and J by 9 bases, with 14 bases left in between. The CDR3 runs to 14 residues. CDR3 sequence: CASSESGAWMPQHF. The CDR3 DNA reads TGTGCCAGCAGTGAATCAGGGGCCTGGATGCCCCAGCATTTT.

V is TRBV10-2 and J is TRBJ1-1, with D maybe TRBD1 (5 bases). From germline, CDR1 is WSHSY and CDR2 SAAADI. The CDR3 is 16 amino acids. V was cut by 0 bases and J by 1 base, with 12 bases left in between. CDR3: CASSESTVTGNTEAFF. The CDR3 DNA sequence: TGCGCCAGCAGTGAGTCAACAGTCACAGGGAACACTGAAGCTTTCTTT.

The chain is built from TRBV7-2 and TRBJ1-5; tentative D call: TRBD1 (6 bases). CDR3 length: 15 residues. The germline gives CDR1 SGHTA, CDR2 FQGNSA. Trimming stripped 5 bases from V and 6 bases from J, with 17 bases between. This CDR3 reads CASSPGAQGAQPQHF. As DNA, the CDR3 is TGTGCCAGCAGCCCAGGGGCCCAGGGAGCTCAGCCCCAGCATTTT.

The CDR3 here is CASSCPPGQGSHEQYF. Here the CDR3 DNA reads TGTGCCAGCAGCTGCCCCCCGGGACAGGGGTCCCACGAGCAGTACTTC. This chain uses TRBV21-1 with TRBJ2-7; the tabulated D call, TRBD1, remains unverified against the DNA. TRBV21-1 counts as a pseudogene. The CDR3 extends over 16 amino acids.

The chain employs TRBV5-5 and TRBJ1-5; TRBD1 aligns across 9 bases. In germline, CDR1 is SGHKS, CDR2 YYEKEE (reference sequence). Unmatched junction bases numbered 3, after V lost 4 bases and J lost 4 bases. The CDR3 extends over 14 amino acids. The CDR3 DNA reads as TGTGCCAGCAGCACGGGACAGGGTAATCAGCCCCAGCATTTT. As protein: CASSTGQGNQPQHF. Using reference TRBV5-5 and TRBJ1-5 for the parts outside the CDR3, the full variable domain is DAGVTQSPTHLIKTRGQQVTLRCSPISGHKSVSWYQQVLGQGPQFIFQYYEKEERGRGNFPDRFSARQFPNYSSELNVNALLLGDSALYLCASSTGQGNQPQHFGDGTRLSIL.